The 6 T cell receptor beta chains below were found in one sample sequenced in a study of breast tumors, draining lymph nodes, adjacent tissues. Samples came from axillary lymph nodes draining the breast cancer. TCRdb itself ran the multiplex PCR reads through MiXCR, one entry per CDR3 protein. The table lists over 130,000 distinct CDR3 sequences, approximately 30% of them singletons, with under 2.5% in the top ten. The sample was axillary lymph node tissue. The receptors here all came from a female donor with breast cancer. Some clones in this sample may be carry-over from other donors' samples.

This clonotype was recorded many times. This chain links TRBV29-1 with TRBJ1-1, with a weak D call TRBD1 (5 bases). The V end was cut by 4 bases, the J end by 0 bases, with 6 bases between. Germline V gene lookup returns CDR1 SQVTM and CDR2 ANQGSEA. The CDR3 spans 12 residues. The CDR3 DNA is TGCAGCGTTGGGGGGGTGAACACTGAAGCTTTCTTT. As protein: CSVGGVNTEAFF.

This clonotype was seen a handful of times. The gene calls are TRBV6-6 and TRBJ1-5, with D possibly being TRBD1 (6 bases). The CDR3 is 15 amino acids. With 5 bases removed from V and 3 bases from J, the gap between germline ends came to 14 bases. Germline V CDR1 and CDR2: MNHNY, SVGAGI (reference sequence). The CDR3 reads CASSPPGTHNQPQHF. CDR3 nucleotide sequence: TGTGCCAGCAGTCCGCCCGGGACACACAATCAGCCCCAGCATTTT.

This clonotype was picked up many times. This rearrangement joins TRBV4-1 to TRBJ2-6, with D unresolved. Germline lookup yields CDR1 MGHRA and CDR2 YSYEKL. V lost 1 base, J lost 0 bases, and 10 bases lay in between. The CDR3 length is 17 residues. CDR3 bases: TGCGCCAGCAGCCAAGTGGGGATGCACTCTGGGGCCAACGTCCTGACTTTC. This codes for CASSQVGMHSGANVLTF.

This clonotype was observed at least ten times. V usage is TRBV19 and J usage is TRBJ1-3; D is undetermined. In germline, CDR1 is LNHDA, CDR2 SQIVND (reference sequence). This CDR3 contains 13 residues. V was clipped by 5 bases and J by 0 bases, with 5 bases between them. The CDR3 loop reads CASSRISGNTIYF. DNA of the CDR3: TGTGCCAGTAGTCGGATCTCTGGAAACACCATATATTTT. The variable domain in full, completed from reference TRBV19 and TRBJ1-3, reads DGGITQSPKYLFRKEGQNVTLSCEQNLNHDAMYWYRQDPGQGLRLIYYSQIVNDFQKGDIAEGYSVSREKKESFPLTVTSAQKNPTAFYLCASSRISGNTIYFGEGSWLTVV.

A note on this clonotype: An end of the junction does not agree with germline; a read error may underlie this. Here the CDR3 reads CVSSPSGTGLHEQFF. The CDR3 DNA is TGTGTCAGCAGTCCCTCCGGGACAGGGCTGCATGAGCAGTTCTTC. The genes are TRBV6-5 and TRBJ2-1; 9 nucleotides line up with TRBD1. CDR3 length: 15 amino acids. Per germline, CDR1 MNHEY and CDR2 SVGAGI.

This chain links TRBV6-2 or TRBV6-3 with TRBJ2-3; tentatively, D is TRBD2 (5 bases). Between the trimmed V and J ends, which lost 6 bases and 1 base, there was a span of 14 bases. The CDR3 has 15 residues. CDR1 and CDR2 from the germline V gene are MNHEY and SVGEGT. The CDR3 loop is CASRLGGLGTDTQYF. The CDR3 DNA sequence: TGTGCCAGCAGACTAGGCGGGCTTGGCACAGATACGCAGTATTTT.